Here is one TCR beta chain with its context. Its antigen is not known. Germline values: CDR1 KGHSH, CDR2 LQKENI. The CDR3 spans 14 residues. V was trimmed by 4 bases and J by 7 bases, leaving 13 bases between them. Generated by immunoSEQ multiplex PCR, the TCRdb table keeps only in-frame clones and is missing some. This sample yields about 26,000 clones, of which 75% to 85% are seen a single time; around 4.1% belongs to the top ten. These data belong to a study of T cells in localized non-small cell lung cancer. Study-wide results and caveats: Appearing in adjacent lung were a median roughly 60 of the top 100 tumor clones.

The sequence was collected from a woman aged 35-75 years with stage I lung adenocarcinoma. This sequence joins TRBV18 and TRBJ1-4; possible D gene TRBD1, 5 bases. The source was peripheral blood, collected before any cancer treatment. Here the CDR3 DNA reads TGTGCCAGCTCACTCCAGGGCCCCGTTGAAAAACTGTTTTTT. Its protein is CASSLQGPVEKLFF.